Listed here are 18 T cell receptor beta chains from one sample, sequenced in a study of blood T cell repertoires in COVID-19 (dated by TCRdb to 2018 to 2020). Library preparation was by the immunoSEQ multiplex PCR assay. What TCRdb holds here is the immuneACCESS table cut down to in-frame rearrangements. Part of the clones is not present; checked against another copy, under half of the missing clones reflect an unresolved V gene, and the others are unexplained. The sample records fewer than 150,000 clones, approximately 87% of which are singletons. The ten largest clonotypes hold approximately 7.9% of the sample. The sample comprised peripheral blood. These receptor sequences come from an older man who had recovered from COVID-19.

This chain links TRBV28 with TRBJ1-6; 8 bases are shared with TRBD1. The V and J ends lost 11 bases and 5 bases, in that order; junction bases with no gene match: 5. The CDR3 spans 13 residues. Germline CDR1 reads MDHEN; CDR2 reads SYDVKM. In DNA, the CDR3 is TGTGCCGGAGGACAGGGAGATAATTCACCCCTCCACTTT. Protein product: CAGGQGDNSPLHF. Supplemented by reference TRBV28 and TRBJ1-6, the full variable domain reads DVKVTQSSRYLVKRTGEKVFLECVQDMDHENMFWYRQDPGLGLRLIYFSYDVKMKEKGDIPEGYSVSREKKERFSLILESASTNQTSMYLCAGGQGDNSPLHFGNGTRLTVT.

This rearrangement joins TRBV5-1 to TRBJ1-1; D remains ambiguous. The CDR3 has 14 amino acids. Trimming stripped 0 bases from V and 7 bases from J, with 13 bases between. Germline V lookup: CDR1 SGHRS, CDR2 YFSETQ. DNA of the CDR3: TGCGCCAGCAGCTTGGCGCAGATCGGAGATGAAGCTTTCTTT. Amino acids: CASSLAQIGDEAFF.

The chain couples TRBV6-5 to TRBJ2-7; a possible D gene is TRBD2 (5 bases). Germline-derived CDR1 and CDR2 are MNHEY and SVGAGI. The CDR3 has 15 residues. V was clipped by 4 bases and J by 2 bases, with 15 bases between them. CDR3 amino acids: CASSSPGVSTYEQYF. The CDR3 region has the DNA TGTGCCAGCAGTTCGCCCGGGGTAAGCACCTACGAGCAGTACTTC.

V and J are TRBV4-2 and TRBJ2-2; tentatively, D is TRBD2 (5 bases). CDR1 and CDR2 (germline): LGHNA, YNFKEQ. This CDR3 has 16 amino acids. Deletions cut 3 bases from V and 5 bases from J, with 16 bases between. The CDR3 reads CASSQGKADGTGELFF. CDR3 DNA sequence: TGTGCCAGCAGCCAGGGCAAAGCGGATGGAACCGGGGAGCTGTTTTTT.

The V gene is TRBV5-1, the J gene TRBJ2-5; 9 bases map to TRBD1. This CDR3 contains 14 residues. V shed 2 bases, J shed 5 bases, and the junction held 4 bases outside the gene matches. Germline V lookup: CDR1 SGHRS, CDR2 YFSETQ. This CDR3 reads CASSLQGAEETQYF. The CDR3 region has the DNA TGCGCCAGCAGCTTACAGGGGGCTGAGGAGACCCAGTACTTC.

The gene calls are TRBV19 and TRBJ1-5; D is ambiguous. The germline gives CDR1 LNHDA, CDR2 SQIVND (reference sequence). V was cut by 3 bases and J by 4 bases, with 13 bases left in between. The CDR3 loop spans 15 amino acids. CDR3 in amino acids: CASSIPWAENQPQHF. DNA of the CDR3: TGTGCCAGTAGTATCCCATGGGCAGAGAATCAGCCCCAGCATTTT.

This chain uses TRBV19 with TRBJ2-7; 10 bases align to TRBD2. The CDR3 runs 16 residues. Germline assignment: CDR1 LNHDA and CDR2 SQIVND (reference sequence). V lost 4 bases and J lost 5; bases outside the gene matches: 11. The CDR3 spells CASSRTLAGEVHEQYF. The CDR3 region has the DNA TGTGCCAGTAGTAGGACTCTAGCGGGAGAAGTCCACGAGCAGTACTTC.

For the CDR3, the DNA is TGTGCCAGCAGGCCGGACAGGGGACAGGGTTGGAGCAATCAGCCCCAGCATTTT. Its translation is CASRPDRGQGWSNQPQHF. V gene TRBV28 combines with J gene TRBJ1-5; TRBD1 agrees at 9 bases. Germline V lookup: CDR1 MDHEN, CDR2 SYDVKM. V was pared by 6 bases and J by 1 base, with 13 bases of the junction left unmatched. This CDR3 has 18 residues.

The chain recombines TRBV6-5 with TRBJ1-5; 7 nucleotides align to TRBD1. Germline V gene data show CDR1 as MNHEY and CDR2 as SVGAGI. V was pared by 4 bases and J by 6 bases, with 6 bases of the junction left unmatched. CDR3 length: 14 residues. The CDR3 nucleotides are TGTGCCAGCAGTTCCGACAGGGTTGGTCAGCCCCAGCATTTT. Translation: CASSSDRVGQPQHF.

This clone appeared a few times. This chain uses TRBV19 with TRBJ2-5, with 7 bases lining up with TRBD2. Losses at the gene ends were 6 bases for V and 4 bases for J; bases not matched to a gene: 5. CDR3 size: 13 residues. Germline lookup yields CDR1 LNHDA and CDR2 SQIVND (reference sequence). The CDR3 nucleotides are TGTGCCAGTAGCCAGACTAGCTTAGAGACCCAGTACTTC. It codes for CASSQTSLETQYF.

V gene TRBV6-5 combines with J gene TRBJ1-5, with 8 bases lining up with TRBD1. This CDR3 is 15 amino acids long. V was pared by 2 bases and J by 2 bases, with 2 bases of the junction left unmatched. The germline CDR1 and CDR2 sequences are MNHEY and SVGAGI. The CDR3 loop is CASSYDRGGNQPQHF. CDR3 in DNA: TGTGCCAGCAGTTACGACAGGGGAGGCAATCAGCCCCAGCATTTT.

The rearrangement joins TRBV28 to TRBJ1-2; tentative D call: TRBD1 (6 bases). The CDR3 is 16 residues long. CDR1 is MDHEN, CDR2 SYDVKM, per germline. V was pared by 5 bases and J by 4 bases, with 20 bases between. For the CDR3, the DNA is TGTGCCAGCAGTCTGTCTGGGACACCGTCTCTCTATGGCTACACCTTC. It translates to CASSLSGTPSLYGYTF.

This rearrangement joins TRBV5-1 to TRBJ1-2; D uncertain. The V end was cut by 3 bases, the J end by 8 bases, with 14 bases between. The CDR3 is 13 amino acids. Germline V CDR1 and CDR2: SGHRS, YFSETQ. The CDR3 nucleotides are TGCGCCAGCAGCTCGCAGGCAGCGGGAGGCTACACCTTC. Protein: CASSSQAAGGYTF. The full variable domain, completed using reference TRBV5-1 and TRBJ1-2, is KAGVTQTPRYLIKTRGQQVTLSCSPISGHRSVSWYQQTPGQGLQFLFEYFSETQRNKGNFPGRFSGRQFSNSRSEMNVSTLELGDSALYLCASSSQAAGGYTFGSGTRLTVV.

The CDR3 bases are TGCGCCAGCAGCTTGAACTGGCAGGGCCCCCAGCATTTT. As protein: CASSLNWQGPQHF. The gene calls are TRBV5-1 and TRBJ1-5; weak D call: TRBD1 (5 bases). Germline V gene lookup returns CDR1 SGHRS and CDR2 YFSETQ. The germline V and J ends were trimmed by 1 base and 10 bases, with 12 bases remaining between them. The CDR3 totals 13 residues.

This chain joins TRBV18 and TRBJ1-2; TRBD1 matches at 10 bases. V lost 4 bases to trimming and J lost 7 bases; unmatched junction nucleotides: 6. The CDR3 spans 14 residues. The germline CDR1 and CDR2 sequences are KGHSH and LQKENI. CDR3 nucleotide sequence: TGTGCCAGCTCACTAGGGACAGGGGATGGTGGCTACACCTTC. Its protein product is CASSLGTGDGGYTF.

CDR3 protein: CASSSSERGGYTF. The DNA for the CDR3 is TGTGCCAGCAGTTCCTCCGAGCGAGGTGGCTACACCTTC. This chain uses TRBV6-6 with TRBJ1-2; D is undetermined. The CDR3 is 13 amino acids. V was pared by 4 bases and J by 7 bases, with 13 bases between. Germline loops: CDR1 MNHNY, CDR2 SVGAGI (reference sequence).

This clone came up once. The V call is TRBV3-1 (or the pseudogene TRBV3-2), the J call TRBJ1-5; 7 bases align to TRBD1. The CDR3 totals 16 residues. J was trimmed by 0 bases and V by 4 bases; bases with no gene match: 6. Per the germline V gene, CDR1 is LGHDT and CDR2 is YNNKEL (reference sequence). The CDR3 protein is CASSPTNRGSNQPQHF. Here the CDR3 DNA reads TGTGCCAGCAGCCCTACAAACAGGGGTAGCAATCAGCCCCAGCATTTT.

CDR3: CAISVAGPETQYF. CDR3 nucleotide sequence: TGTGCCATCAGTGTTGCGGGGCCAGAGACCCAGTACTTC. J is TRBJ2-5 and V is TRBV10-3; D is possibly TRBD2 (6 bases). The CDR3 has 13 amino acids. The ends were cut back, 4 bases at V and 4 bases at J, with 10 bases in the middle. Germline CDR1 is ENHRY and CDR2 is SYGVKD.